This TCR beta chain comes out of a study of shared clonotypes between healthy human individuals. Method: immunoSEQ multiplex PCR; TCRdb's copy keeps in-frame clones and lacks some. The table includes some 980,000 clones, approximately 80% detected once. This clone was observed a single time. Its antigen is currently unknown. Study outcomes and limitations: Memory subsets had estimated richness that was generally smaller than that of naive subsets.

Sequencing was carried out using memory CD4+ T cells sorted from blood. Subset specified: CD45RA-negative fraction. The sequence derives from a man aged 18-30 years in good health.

Written as DNA, the CDR3 is TGCAGCGGCCAGACTAGCGGGACAGCAGATACGCAGTATTTT. Amino acids: CSGQTSGTADTQYF. The genes are TRBV29-1 and TRBJ2-3, with 11 bases that match TRBD2. The CDR3 length is 14 residues. V lost 7 bases to trimming and J lost 4 bases; unmatched junction nucleotides: 7. Germline CDR1 is SQVTM and CDR2 is ANQGSEA.